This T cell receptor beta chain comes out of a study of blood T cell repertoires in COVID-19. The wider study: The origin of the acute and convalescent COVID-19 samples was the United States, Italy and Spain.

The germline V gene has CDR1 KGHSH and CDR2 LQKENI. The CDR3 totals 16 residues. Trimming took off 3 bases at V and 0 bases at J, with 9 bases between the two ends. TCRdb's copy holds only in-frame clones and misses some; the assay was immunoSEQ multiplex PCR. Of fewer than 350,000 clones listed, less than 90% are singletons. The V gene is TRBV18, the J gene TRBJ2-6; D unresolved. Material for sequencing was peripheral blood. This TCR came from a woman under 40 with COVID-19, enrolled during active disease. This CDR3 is CASSPLYRSGANVLTF. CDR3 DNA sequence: TGTGCCAGCTCACCTCTCTACCGCTCTGGGGCCAACGTCCTGACTTTC. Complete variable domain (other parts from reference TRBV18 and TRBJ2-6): NAGVMQNPRHLVRRRGQEARLRCSPMKGHSHVYWYRQLPEEGLKFMVYLQKENIIDESGMPKERFSAEFPKEGPSILRIQQVVRGDSAAYFCASSPLYRSGANVLTFGAGSRLTVL.